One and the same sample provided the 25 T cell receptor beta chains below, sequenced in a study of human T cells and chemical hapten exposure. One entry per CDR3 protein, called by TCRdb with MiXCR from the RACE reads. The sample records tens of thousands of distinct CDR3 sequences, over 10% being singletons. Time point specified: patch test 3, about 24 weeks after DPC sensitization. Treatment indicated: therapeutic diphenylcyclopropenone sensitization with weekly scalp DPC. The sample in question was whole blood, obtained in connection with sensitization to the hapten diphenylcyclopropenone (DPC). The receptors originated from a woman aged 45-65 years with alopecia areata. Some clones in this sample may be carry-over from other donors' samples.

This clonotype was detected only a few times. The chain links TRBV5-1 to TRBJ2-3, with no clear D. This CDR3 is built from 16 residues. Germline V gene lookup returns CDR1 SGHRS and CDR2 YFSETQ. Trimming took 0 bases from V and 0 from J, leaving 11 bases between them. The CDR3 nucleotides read TGCGCCAGCAGCTTGGAGAGCGTACCTAGCACAGATACGCAGTATTTT. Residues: CASSLESVPSTDTQYF.

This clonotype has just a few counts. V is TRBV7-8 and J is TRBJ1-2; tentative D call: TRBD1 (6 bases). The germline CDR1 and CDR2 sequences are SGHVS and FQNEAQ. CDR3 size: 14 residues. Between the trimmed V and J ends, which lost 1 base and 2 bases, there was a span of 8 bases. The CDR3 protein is CASSLGTANYGYTF. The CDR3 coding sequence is TGTGCCAGCAGCTTAGGGACAGCCAACTATGGCTACACCTTC.

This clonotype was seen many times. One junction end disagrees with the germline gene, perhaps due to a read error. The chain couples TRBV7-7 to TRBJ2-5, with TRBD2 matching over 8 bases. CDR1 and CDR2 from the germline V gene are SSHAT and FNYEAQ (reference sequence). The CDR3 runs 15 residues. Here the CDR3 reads CASSLLSGTQETQYF. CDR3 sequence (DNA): TGTGCTAGCAGCCTCCTTAGCGGGACCCAAGAGACCCAGTACTTC.

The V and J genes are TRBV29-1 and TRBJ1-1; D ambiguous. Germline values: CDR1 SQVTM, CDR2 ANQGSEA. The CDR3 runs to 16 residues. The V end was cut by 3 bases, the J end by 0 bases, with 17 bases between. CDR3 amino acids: CSVELVRTGMNTEAFF. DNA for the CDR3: TGCAGCGTTGAGCTAGTTCGGACGGGCATGAACACTGAAGCTTTCTTT.

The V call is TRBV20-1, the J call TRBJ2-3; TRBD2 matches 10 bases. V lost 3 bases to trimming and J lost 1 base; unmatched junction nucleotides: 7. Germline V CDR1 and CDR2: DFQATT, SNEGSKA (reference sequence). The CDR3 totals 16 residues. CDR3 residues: CSASRAGTSGTDTQYF. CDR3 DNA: TGCAGTGCTAGTAGGGCCGGGACTAGCGGCACAGATACGCAGTATTTT.

CDR3 sequence reads: CASTSGTSSYEQYF. DNA of the CDR3: TGTGCCAGCACCTCCGGGACTAGCTCCTACGAGCAGTACTTC. This rearrangement joins TRBV3-1 to TRBJ2-7; 8 nucleotides match TRBD2. CDR1 and CDR2 (germline): LGHDT, YNNKEL (reference sequence). This CDR3 is built from 14 residues. Trimming removed 7 bases from V and 0 bases from J; junction bases left unmatched: 5.

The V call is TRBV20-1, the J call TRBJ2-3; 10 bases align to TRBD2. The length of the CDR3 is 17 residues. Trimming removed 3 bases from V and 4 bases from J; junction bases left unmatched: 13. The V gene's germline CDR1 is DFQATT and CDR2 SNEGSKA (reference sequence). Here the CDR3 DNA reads TGCAGTGCTAGCAAGCTAGCGGGAGATCGGTTTTCAGATACGCAGTATTTT. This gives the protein CSASKLAGDRFSDTQYF.

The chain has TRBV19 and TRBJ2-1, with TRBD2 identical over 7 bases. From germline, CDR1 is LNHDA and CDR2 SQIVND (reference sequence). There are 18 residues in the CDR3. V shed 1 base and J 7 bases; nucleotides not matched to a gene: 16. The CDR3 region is CASSIGISGFRRWNEQFF. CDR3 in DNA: TGTGCCAGTAGTATAGGAATTAGCGGGTTCCGCCGGTGGAATGAGCAGTTCTTC. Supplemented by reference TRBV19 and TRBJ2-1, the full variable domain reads DGGITQSPKYLFRKEGQNVTLSCEQNLNHDAMYWYRQDPGQGLRLIYYSQIVNDFQKGDIAEGYSVSREKKESFPLTVTSAQKNPTAFYLCASSIGISGFRRWNEQFFGPGTRLTVL.

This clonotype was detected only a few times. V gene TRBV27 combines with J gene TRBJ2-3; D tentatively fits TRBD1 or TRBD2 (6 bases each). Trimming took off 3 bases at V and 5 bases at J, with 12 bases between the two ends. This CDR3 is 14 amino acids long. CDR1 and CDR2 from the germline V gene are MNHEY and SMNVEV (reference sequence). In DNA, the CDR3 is TGTGCCAGCAGTTTGGGGGGCCCGCGAGATACGCAGTATTTT. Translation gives CASSLGGPRDTQYF.

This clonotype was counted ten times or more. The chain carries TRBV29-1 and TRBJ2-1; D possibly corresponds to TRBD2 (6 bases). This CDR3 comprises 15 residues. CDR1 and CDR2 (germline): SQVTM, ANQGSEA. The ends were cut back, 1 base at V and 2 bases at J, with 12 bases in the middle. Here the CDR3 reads CSVEGGTGAYNEQFF. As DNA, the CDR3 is TGCAGCGTTGAAGGTGGGACGGGGGCCTACAATGAGCAGTTCTTC.

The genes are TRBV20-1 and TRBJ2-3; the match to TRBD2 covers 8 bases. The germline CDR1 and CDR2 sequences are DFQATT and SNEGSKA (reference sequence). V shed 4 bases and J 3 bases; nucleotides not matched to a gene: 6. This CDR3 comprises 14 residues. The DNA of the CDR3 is TGCAGTGCTATGAGCGGGAGTGGGACAGATACGCAGTATTTT. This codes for CSAMSGSGTDTQYF.

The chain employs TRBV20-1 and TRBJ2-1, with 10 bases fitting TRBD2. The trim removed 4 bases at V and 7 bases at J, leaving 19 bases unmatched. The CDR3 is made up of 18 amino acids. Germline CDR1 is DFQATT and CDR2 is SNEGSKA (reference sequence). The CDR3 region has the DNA TGCAGTGCTATCAACCAAGGGGGGGCTAGCGGGAGAAGGAATGAGCAGTTCTTC. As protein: CSAINQGGASGRRNEQFF.

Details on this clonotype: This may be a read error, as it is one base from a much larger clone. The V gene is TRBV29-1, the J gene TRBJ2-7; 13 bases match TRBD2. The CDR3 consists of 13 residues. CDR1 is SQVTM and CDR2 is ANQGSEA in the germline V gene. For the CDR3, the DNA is TGCAGCGCTGGACTAGCGGGAGCCTACGAGCATTACTTC. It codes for CSAGLAGAYEHYF.

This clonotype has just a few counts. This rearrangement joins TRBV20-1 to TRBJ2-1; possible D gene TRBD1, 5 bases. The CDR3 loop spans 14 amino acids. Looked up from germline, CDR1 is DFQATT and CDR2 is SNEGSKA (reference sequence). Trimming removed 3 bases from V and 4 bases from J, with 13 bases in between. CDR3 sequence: CSASLPGRYNEQFF. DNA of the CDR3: TGCAGTGCTAGTTTGCCAGGGCGTTACAATGAGCAGTTCTTC.

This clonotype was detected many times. The CDR3 nucleotides read TGTGCCAGCAGCCCTAGGGCCGGACTAGCGGGAGCGGGGGAGCAGTACTTC. It translates to CASSPRAGLAGAGEQYF. The chain recombines TRBV7-6 with TRBJ2-7, with 13 bases aligning to TRBD2. The trim removed 5 bases at V and 7 bases at J, leaving 14 bases unmatched. This CDR3 region has 17 residues. Germline lookup yields CDR1 SGHVS and CDR2 FNYEAQ.

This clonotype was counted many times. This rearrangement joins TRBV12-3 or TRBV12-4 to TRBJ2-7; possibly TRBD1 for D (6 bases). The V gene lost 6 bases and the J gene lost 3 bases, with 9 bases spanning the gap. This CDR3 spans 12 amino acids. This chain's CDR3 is CASSWTDYEQYF. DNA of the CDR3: TGTGCCAGCAGCTGGACAGACTACGAGCAGTACTTC.

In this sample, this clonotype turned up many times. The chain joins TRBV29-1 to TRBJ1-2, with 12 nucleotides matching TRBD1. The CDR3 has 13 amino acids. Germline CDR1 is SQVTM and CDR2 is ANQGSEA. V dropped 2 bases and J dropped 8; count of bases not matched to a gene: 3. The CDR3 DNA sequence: TGCAGCGTTGAAAAAGGGACAGGGGGCGGCTACACCTTC. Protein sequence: CSVEKGTGGGYTF.

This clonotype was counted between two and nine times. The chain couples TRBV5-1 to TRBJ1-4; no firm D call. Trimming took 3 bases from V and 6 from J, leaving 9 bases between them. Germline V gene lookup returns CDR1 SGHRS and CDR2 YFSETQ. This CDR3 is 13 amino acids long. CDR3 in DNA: TGCGCCAGCAGCTGGGCTTCTGATGAAAAACTGTTTTTT. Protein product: CASSWASDEKLFF.

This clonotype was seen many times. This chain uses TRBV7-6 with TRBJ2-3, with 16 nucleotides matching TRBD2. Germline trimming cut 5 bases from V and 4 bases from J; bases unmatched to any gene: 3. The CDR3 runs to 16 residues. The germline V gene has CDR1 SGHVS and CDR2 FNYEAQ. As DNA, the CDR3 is TGTGCCAGCAGCGCGGGACTAGCGGGAGGGCCAGATACGCAGTATTTT. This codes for CASSAGLAGGPDTQYF.

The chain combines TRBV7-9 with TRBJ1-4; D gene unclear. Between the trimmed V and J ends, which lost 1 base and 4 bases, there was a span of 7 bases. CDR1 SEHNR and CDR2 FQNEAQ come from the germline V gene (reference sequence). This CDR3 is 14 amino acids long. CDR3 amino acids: CASSLGRLNEKLFF. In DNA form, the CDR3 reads TGTGCCAGCAGCTTAGGACGGCTTAATGAAAAACTGTTTTTT.

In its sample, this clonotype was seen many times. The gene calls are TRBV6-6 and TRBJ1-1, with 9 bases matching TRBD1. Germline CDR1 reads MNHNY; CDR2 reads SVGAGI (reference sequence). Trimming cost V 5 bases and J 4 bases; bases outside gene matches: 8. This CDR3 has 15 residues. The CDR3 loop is CASSPGTGTGTEAFF. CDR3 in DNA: TGTGCCAGCAGTCCCGGGACAGGGACGGGCACTGAAGCTTTCTTT.

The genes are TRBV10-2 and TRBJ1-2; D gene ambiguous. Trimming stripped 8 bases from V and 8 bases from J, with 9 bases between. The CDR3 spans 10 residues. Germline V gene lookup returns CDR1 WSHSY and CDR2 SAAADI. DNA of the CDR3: TGCGCCAGCGGGCATCAAGGCTACACCTTC. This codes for CASGHQGYTF.

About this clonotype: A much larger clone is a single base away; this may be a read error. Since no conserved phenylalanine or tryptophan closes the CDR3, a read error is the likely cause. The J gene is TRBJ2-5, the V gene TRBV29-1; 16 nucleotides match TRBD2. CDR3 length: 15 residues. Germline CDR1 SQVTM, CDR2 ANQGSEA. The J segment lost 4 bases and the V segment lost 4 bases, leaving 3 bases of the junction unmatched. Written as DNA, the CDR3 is TGCAGCGTTGCCGGGACTAGCGGGAGGGGAGAGACCCAGTACTCC. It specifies CSVAGTSGRGETQYS.

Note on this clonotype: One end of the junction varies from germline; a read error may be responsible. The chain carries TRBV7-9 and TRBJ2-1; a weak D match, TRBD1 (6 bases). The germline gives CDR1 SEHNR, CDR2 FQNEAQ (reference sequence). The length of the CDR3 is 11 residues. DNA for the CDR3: TGTGTCAGCAGAGGGGGTGGTGAGCAGTTCTTC. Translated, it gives CVSRGGGEQFF.

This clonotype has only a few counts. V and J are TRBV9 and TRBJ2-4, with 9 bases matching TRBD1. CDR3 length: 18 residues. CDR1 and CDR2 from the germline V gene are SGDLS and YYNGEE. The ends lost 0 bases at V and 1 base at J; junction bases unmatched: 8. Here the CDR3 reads CASSVGGEQGAAKNIQYF. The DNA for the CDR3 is TGTGCCAGCAGCGTAGGCGGTGAACAGGGGGCGGCCAAAAACATTCAGTACTTC.